Given below is one T cell receptor (beta chain) in context. No antigen is known for it. This sample stems from a study of T cells after posttransplantation cyclophosphamide. TCRdb's copy holds only in-frame clones and misses some; the assay was immunoSEQ multiplex PCR. The sample contains tens of thousands of clones, none of them singletons. General observations from the study: Donor-recipient repertoire similarity was low at 1-2 months, rising over year one. TRB overlap between skin or GI tissue T cells and blood was limited.

The sequence derives from a woman aged 55-69 years in good health, CMV-negative, and a related stem cell transplant donor. Sequencing was done on a sample of PBMCs.

CDR3 residues: CASSNSGRGGGAQYF. CDR3 sequence (DNA): TGTGCCAGCAGTAATAGCGGGAGAGGGGGCGGCGCGCAGTATTTT. The genes are TRBV7-8 and TRBJ2-3; 9 bases agree with TRBD2. Germline lookup yields CDR1 SGHVS and CDR2 FQNEAQ. Unmatched junction bases numbered 14, after V lost 6 bases and J lost 10 bases. The CDR3 runs to 15 residues.